This TCR beta chain originates from a study of T cells in Graves' hyperthyroidism and ophthalmopathy. Trimming removed 3 bases at V and 2 bases at J, with 19 bases between. CDR1 and CDR2 from the germline V gene are DFQATT and SNEGSKA (reference sequence). The CDR3 has 16 amino acids. TCR beta CDR3 regions were amplified from RNA transcripts. Initially, a first-round RT-PCR of the TCR CDR3 employed the HTBI primer set. TCRdb processed the multiplex PCR reads anew with MiXCR; each CDR3 protein has one entry. The sample lists about 400,000 distinct CDR3 sequences, 15% to 18% occurring once. There are many counts of this clonotype.

This TCR came from a woman aged 18-29 years with Graves' hyperthyroidism. This chain links TRBV20-1 with TRBJ2-5; a weak D match, TRBD2 (6 bases). Input material: blood. Written as DNA, the CDR3 is TGCAGTGCTAGCAGGGTCGAATCTAGCGCGCAAGAGACCCAGTACTTC. Residues: CSASRVESSAQETQYF.